The present T cell receptor beta chain was sequenced within a study of blood T cell repertoires in COVID-19. Study-level background: The samples span acute and convalescent COVID-19 from the United States, Italy and Spain.

CDR1 is GTSNPN and CDR2 is SVGIG in the germline V gene (reference sequence). V was pared by 4 bases and J by 5 bases, with 8 bases between. This CDR3 contains 12 residues. The table came from immunoSEQ multiplex PCR; TCRdb's copy has only in-frame clones and leaves some out. Among fewer than 250,000 clones listed, around 88% were seen once. This receptor was identified in a man between 50 and 59 years old with active or convalescent COVID-19. Sequencing input: peripheral blood. The J gene is TRBJ2-2, the V gene TRBV30; D gene uncertain. Here the CDR3 reads CAWNLRTGELFF. DNA for the CDR3: TGTGCCTGGAACCTACGTACCGGGGAGCTGTTTTTT.